One sample yielded the 8 T cell receptor beta chains listed below, sequenced in a study of vaccination effects on CD4 cells after COVID-19. Antigen-specific CD4+ T cells expanded by the ViraFEST assay with viral peptide pools were then sequenced. Having been cultured for 9 to 11 days, the cells underwent CD4+ T cell isolation. Two-dose BNT162b2 or mRNA-1273 vaccination was given to participants. The repertoire was sequenced with immunoSEQ multiplex PCR; TCRdb's copy has only in-frame clones and lacks some. Of 30,000 to 45,000 clones in the sample, approximately 82% were seen once. Which antigens these TCRs recognize remains unknown. This sample comprised CD4+ T cells from PBMCs cultured with HCoV-NL63 spike peptides, obtained after COVID-19 vaccination. The receptors here all came from a human donor who received a COVID-19 vaccine. Some clones in this sample may be carry-over from other donors' samples.

J is TRBJ2-5 and V is TRBV10-2; possible D gene TRBD1, 5 bases. CDR1 and CDR2 (germline): WSHSY, SAAADI. The CDR3 spans 14 residues. V shed 2 bases and J shed 1 base, with 8 bases lying between them. The CDR3 DNA sequence: TGCGCCAGCAGTGAGGGACAATTCCAAGAGACCCAGTACTTC. Its translation is CASSEGQFQETQYF.

The chain has TRBV5-8 and TRBJ1-6; D is undetermined. The CDR3 is 13 amino acids. Germline V CDR1 and CDR2: SGHTS, YDEGEE. Trimming took 0 bases from V and 10 from J, leaving 8 bases between them. CDR3 amino acids: CASSLVLGSPLHF. CDR3 coding DNA: TGTGCCAGCAGCTTGGTACTAGGATCACCCCTCCACTTT.

This chain uses TRBV28 with TRBJ1-5; D is unclear. CDR1 is MDHEN, CDR2 SYDVKM, per germline. The CDR3 spans 15 residues. Trimming left V 8 bases short and J 1 base short, with 15 bases between. The CDR3 nucleotides are TGTGCCAGCCATATCAACCTTGGGAGCAATCAGCCCCAGCATTTT. This sequence encodes CASHINLGSNQPQHF.

This chain connects TRBV5-4 to TRBJ2-1, with TRBD2 matching 8 bases. The germline CDR1 and CDR2 sequences are SGHNT and YYREEE (reference sequence). The V gene end was trimmed by 4 bases and the J gene end by 0 bases; junction bases not matched to a gene: 6. CDR3 length: 16 amino acids. CDR3 sequence (DNA): TGTGCCAGCAGCGCTCCCAGCGGGGGCTCCTACAATGAGCAGTTCTTC. It specifies CASSAPSGGSYNEQFF. Full variable domain (rest looked up from reference TRBV5-4 and TRBJ2-1): ETGVTQSPTHLIKTRGQQVTLRCSSQSGHNTVSWYQQALGQGPQFIFQYYREEENGRGNFPPRFSGLQFPNYSSELNVNALELDDSALYLCASSAPSGGSYNEQFFGPGTRLTVL.

The chain has TRBV7-2 and TRBJ2-5; D is tentatively TRBD1 or TRBD2 (6 bases each). The V end lost 3 bases, the J end lost 2 bases, and 13 bases lay between the germline ends. There are 15 residues in the CDR3. From germline, CDR1 is SGHTA and CDR2 FQGNSA. Here the CDR3 DNA reads TGTGCCAGCAGCTTGGCCCAGGGGAGGCAAGAGACCCAGTACTTC. Amino acid sequence: CASSLAQGRQETQYF.

CDR3 in DNA: TGCGCCAGCAGCCAAGAATTTAGATCCGGCCCCAGCTCCTACAATGAGCAGTTCTTC. Translation: CASSQEFRSGPSSYNEQFF. The gene calls are TRBV4-1 and TRBJ2-1; no clear D gene. Trimming cost V 0 bases and J 0 bases, with 18 bases left between them. CDR3 size: 19 residues. Germline lookup yields CDR1 MGHRA and CDR2 YSYEKL.

The V gene is TRBV28, the J gene TRBJ2-5, with TRBD2 matching over 9 bases. The J segment lost 4 bases and the V segment lost 3 bases, leaving 9 bases of the junction unmatched. The CDR3 consists of 16 residues. Germline CDR1 and CDR2: MDHEN and SYDVKM. The CDR3 DNA follows: TGTGCCAGCAGTTTTGGGGCGGGGGGGTCTTTAGAGACCCAGTACTTC. It encodes CASSFGAGGSLETQYF.

The chain couples TRBV24-1 to TRBJ2-1; 15 nucleotides align to TRBD2. V was clipped by 3 bases and J by 0 bases; unmatched bases: 5. The germline V gene encodes CDR1 KGHDR and CDR2 SFDVKD. CDR3 size: 19 residues. CDR3 DNA sequence: TGTGCCACCAGTGATCCGGGACTAGCGGGGGGAAGCTCCTACAATGAGCAGTTCTTC. It specifies CATSDPGLAGGSSYNEQFF.